These T cell receptor beta chains were read from a single sample in a study of blood T cell repertoires in COVID-19. The table came from immunoSEQ multiplex PCR; TCRdb's copy has only in-frame clones and leaves some out. The sample lists 200,000 to 250,000 clones, about four fifths occurring once. The sequencing sample was made of PBMCs or T cells enriched from blood (not recorded which). The receptors were sampled from a woman aged 45-60 years who had been exposed to COVID-19. The CDR3 runs from the conserved cysteine through the conserved F or W. The order of the fields is V gene, J gene, clone size, D gene, CDR3 DNA, CDR3 protein. A D gene is named only where the DNA matches it firmly. Size is stated for part of the rows, as once, few or many counts, or as a class when the clone is expanded.

V: TRBV10-1
J: TRBJ2-5
size: -
D: TRBD2
DNA: TGCGCCAGCGGAAAGCGGGGGGGCCGGAAGACCCAGTACTTC
CDR3: CASGKRGGRKTQYF

V: TRBV4-3
J: TRBJ1-2
size: -
D: -
DNA: TGCGCCAGCAGCCAAGAACGCGGGACCTATGTACGAGGCTACACCTTC
CDR3: CASSQERGTYVRGYTF

V: TRBV3-1/TRBV3-2
J: TRBJ2-3
size: few
D: -
DNA: TGTGCCAGCAGCCTCGGAGCTAGCACAGATACGCAGTATTTT
CDR3: CASSLGASTDTQYF

V: TRBV9
J: TRBJ1-1
size: -
D: -
DNA: TGTGCCAGCAGTGCCACAGCCGGTCTCAAAGAAGCTTTCTTT
CDR3: CASSATAGLKEAFF

V: TRBV6-1
J: TRBJ1-4
size: -
D: TRBD1
DNA: TGTGCCAGCAGTGAAGGGACAGGGGTCAATGAAAAACTGTTTTTT
CDR3: CASSEGTGVNEKLFF

V: TRBV5-1
J: TRBJ2-3
size: -
D: -
DNA: TGCGCCAGCAGCCGACAGCCAGGCACAGATACGCAGTATTTT
CDR3: CASSRQPGTDTQYF

V: TRBV10-3
J: TRBJ1-5
size: -
D: -
DNA: TGTGCCATCAGTGAGAGGCTACTAAATCAGCCCCAGCATTTT
CDR3: CAISERLLNQPQHF

V: TRBV18
J: TRBJ1-1
size: -
D: TRBD1
DNA: TGTGCCAGCTCACCCTCGACAGGGGGATACACTGAAGCTTTCTTT
CDR3: CASSPSTGGYTEAFF

V: TRBV19
J: TRBJ2-7
size: few
D: TRBD1
DNA: TGTGCCAGTAGTAAAGAAGGGACAGGGTTGTACGAGCAGTACTTC
CDR3: CASSKEGTGLYEQYF

V: TRBV4-3
J: TRBJ2-1
size: once
D: -
DNA: TGCGCCAGCAGCCAAGCCCTACTACAGGGAACCAACAGCAATGAGCAGTTCTTC
CDR3: CASSQALLQGTNSNEQFF

V: TRBV5-1
J: TRBJ2-3
size: -
D: -
DNA: TGCGCCAGCAGCTTGAGTAGGGGTCGCACAGATACGCAGTATTTT
CDR3: CASSLSRGRTDTQYF

V: TRBV7-9
J: TRBJ2-5
size: many
D: -
DNA: TGTGCCAGCAGCTTAGGAGGAAACCAAGAGACCCAGTACTTC
CDR3: CASSLGGNQETQYF

V: TRBV5-4
J: TRBJ2-2
size: -
D: -
DNA: TGTGCCAGCAGCTCAGGGGCCTGGACCGAAGGGGAGCTGTTTTTT
CDR3: CASSSGAWTEGELFF

V: TRBV7-9
J: TRBJ1-2
size: -
D: TRBD1
DNA: TGTGCCAGCAGCTTAGGGGGACAGGGGGCCGGCTATGGCTACACCTTC
CDR3: CASSLGGQGAGYGYTF

V: TRBV5-4
J: TRBJ2-5
size: -
D: -
DNA: TGTGCCAGCAGCTTGGACCAGGATGCGGAGACCCAGTACTTC
CDR3: CASSLDQDAETQYF

V: TRBV5-1
J: TRBJ1-1
size: -
D: -
DNA: TGCGCCAGCAGCTTGATCCAGGGGACTGAAGCTTTCTTT
CDR3: CASSLIQGTEAFF

V: TRBV5-6
J: TRBJ1-1
size: few
D: TRBD1
DNA: TGTGCCAGCAGCCTACCGGGACAGGGTCTTACTGAAGCTTTCTTT
CDR3: CASSLPGQGLTEAFF

V: TRBV19
J: TRBJ1-5
size: -
D: TRBD1
DNA: TGTGCCAGTGGGGACAGGGGCCATAGCAATCAGCCCCAGCATTTT
CDR3: CASGDRGHSNQPQHF

V: TRBV29-1
J: TRBJ1-1
size: few
D: -
DNA: TGCAGCGTCCAAAAGGCGGTCGGAGCTTTCTTT
CDR3: CSVQKAVGAFF

V: TRBV30
J: TRBJ1-2
size: -
D: TRBD1
DNA: TGTGCCTGGAGTGGACAGGGAGGCTACACCTTC
CDR3: CAWSGQGGYTF

V: TRBV7-7
J: TRBJ2-2
size: -
D: TRBD1
DNA: TGTGCCAGCAGCACTGGGACAGTTACAACCGGGGAGCTGTTTTTT
CDR3: CASSTGTVTTGELFF

V: TRBV4-2
J: TRBJ1-1
size: -
D: TRBD1
DNA: TGTGCCAGCAGCTCCGACAGGGACACTGAAGCTTTCTTT
CDR3: CASSSDRDTEAFF